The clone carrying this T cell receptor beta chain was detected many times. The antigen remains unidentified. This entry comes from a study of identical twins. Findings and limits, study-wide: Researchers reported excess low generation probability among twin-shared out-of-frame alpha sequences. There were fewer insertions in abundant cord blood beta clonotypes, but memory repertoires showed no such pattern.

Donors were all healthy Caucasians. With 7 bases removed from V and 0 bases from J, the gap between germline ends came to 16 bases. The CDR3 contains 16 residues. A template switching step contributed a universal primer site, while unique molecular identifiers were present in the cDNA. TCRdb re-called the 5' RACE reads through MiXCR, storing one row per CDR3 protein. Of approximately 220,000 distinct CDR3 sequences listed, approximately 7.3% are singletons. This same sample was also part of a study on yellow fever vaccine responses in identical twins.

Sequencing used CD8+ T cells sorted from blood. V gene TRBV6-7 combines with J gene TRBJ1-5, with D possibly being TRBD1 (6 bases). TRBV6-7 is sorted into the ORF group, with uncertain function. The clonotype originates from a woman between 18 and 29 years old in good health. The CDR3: CASTERTAYSNQPQHF. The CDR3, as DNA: TGTGCCAGCACCGAGCGGACAGCTTATAGCAATCAGCCCCAGCATTTT.